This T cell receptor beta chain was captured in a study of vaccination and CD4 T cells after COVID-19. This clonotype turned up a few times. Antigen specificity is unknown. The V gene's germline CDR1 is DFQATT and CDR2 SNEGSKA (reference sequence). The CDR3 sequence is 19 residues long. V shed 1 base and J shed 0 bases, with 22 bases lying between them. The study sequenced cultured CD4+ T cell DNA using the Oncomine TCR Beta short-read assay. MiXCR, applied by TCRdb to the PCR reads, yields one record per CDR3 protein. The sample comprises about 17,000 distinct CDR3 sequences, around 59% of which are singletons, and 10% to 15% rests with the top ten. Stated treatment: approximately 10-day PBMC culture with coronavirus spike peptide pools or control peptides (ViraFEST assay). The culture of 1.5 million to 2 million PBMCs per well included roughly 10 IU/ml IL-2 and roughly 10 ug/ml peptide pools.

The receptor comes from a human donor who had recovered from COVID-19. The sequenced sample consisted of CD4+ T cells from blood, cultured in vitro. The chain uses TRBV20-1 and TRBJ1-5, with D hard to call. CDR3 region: CSARGPLSTEENSNQPQHF. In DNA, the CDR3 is TGCAGTGCTAGAGGTCCCCTGAGTACAGAAGAGAATAGCAATCAGCCCCAGCATTTT.